This entry lists 2 T cell receptor beta chains sequenced from one sample in a study of T cells after yellow fever vaccination. TCRdb reanalysed the 5' RACE reads using MiXCR and keeps one entry per CDR3 protein. This table holds around 100,000 distinct CDR3 sequences, approximately 8.4% found once. Sequences were derived from CD8+ T cells sorted from PBMCs, sampled 45 days after the yellow fever booster vaccination. The receptors come from a man aged 25 to 40 who received the YFV17D yellow fever vaccine.

V and J are TRBV12-3 or TRBV12-4 and TRBJ2-1; tentatively, D is TRBD1 (6 bases). The ends were cut back, 3 bases at V and 2 bases at J, with 8 bases in the middle. CDR3 size: 14 residues. CDR3 sequence reads: CASSFGQTYNEQFF. CDR3 sequence (DNA): TGTGCCAGCAGTTTTGGACAGACCTACAATGAGCAGTTCTTC.

The sample holds many counts of this clonotype. V gene TRBV5-1 combines with J gene TRBJ2-1; D may correspond to TRBD1 or TRBD2 (6 bases each). The CDR3 loop spans 13 amino acids. Deletions cut 0 bases from V and 9 bases from J, with 10 bases between. Germline V gene lookup returns CDR1 SGHRS and CDR2 YFSETQ. The CDR3 DNA is TGCGCCAGCAGCTTGGGGGGGGCCACTGAGCAGTTCTTC. Its translation is CASSLGGATEQFF.